This TCR beta chain was documented in a study of control samples from healthy donors and cancer patients. V was pared by 4 bases and J by 1 base, with 16 bases of the junction left unmatched. Germline V gene sequence: CDR1 SGHAT, CDR2 FQNNGV. This CDR3 spans 18 amino acids. The assay was immunoSEQ multiplex PCR, and TCRdb's table has in-frame clones only and misses some. This repertoire includes 150,000 to 200,000 clones. This clonotype originated in a woman under 40 in good health. Sequences were obtained from blood. The chain couples TRBV11-2 to TRBJ2-7, with 7 nucleotides matching TRBD1. This chain's CDR3 is CASSSPRIGGDSSYEQYF. The CDR3 DNA is TGTGCCAGCAGCTCACCTAGAATAGGGGGCGACTCTTCCTACGAGCAGTACTTC.